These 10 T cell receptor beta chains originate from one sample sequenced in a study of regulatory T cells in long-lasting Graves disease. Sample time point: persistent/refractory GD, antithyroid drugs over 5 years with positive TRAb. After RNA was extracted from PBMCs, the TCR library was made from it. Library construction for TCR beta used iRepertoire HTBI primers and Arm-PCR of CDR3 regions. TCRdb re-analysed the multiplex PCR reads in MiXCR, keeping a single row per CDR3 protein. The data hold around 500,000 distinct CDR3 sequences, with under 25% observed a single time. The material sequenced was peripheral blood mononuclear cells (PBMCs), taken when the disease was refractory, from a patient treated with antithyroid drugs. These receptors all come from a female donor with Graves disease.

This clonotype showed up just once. The CDR3 coding sequence is TGTGCCAGCAGCCCGATGGCAGGGGGCTATGGCTACACCTTC. It specifies CASSPMAGGYGYTF. The chain combines TRBV12-3 or TRBV12-4 with TRBJ1-2, with 7 bases fitting TRBD1. J was trimmed by 4 bases and V by 6 bases; bases with no gene match: 8. CDR3 length equals 14 residues.

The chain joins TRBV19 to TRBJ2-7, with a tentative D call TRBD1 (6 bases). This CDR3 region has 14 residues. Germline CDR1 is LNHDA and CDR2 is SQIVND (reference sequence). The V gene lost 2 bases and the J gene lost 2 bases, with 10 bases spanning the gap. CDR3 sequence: CASSISPGAYEQYF. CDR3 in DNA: TGTGCCAGTAGTATATCGCCAGGGGCCTACGAGCAGTACTTC.

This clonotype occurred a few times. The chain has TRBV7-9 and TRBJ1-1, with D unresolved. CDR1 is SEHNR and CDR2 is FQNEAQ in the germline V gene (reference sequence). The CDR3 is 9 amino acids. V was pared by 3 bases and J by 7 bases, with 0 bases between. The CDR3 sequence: CASSFEAFF. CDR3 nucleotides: TGTGCCAGCAGCTTTGAAGCTTTCTTT.

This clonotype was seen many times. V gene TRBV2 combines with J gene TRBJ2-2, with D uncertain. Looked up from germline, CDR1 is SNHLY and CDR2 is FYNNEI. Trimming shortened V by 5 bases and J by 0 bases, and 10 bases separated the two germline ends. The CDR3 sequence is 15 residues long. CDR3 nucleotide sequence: TGTGCCAGCAGTCCGTGGACCGCGAACACCGGGGAGCTGTTTTTT. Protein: CASSPWTANTGELFF.

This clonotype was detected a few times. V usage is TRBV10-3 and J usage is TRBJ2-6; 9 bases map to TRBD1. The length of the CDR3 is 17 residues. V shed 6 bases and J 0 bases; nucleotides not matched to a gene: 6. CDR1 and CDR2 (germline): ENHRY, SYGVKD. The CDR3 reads CAIRGTGRFSGANVLTF. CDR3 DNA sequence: TGTGCCATCAGGGGGACAGGGAGGTTCTCTGGGGCCAACGTCCTGACTTTC.

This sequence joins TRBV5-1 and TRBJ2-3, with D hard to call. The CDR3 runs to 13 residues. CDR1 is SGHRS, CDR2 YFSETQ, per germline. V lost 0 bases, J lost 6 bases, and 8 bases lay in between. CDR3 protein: CASSLEVGDTQYF. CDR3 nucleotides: TGCGCCAGCAGCTTGGAAGTCGGGGATACGCAGTATTTT.

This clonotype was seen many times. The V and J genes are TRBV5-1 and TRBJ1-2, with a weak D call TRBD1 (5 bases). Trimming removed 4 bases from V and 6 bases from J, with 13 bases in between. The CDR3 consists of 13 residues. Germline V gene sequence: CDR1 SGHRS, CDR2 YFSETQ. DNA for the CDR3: TGCGCCAGCAGCCTGGATGGAGGGGATGGCTACACCTTC. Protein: CASSLDGGDGYTF.

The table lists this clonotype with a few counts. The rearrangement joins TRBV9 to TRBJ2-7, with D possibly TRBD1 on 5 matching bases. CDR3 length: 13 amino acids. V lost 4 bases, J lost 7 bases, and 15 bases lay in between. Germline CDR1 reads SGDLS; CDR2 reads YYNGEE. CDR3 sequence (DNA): TGTGCCAGCAGCCCCCGACAGCTCGGGGAGCAGTACTTC. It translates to CASSPRQLGEQYF.

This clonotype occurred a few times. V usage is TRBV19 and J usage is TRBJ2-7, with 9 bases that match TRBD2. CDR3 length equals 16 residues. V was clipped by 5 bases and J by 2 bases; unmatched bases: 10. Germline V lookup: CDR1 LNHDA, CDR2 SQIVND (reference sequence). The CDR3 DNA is TGTGCCAGTAGTGCCCAAAGCGGGAGGAGACCCTACGAGCAGTACTTC. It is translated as CASSAQSGRRPYEQYF.

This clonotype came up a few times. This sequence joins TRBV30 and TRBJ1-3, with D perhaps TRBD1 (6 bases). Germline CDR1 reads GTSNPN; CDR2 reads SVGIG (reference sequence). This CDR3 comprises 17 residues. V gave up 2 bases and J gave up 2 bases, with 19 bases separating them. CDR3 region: CAWSLHRGGATGNTIYF. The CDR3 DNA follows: TGTGCCTGGAGTCTCCACCGGGGGGGCGCGACTGGAAACACCATATATTTT.